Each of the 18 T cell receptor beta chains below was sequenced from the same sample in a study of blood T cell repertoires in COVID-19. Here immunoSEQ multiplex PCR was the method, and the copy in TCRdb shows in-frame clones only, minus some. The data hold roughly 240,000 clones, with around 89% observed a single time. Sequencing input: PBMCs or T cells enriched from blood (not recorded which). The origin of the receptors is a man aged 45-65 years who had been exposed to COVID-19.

CDR3 residues: CASSFRGLAGTGELFF. Written as DNA, the CDR3 is TGTGCCAGCAGCTTTAGAGGTCTAGCGGGAACCGGGGAGCTGTTTTTT. The V call is TRBV7-3, the J call TRBJ2-2; 9 bases are shared with TRBD2. This CDR3 region has 16 residues. The J segment lost 5 bases and the V segment lost 3 bases, leaving 7 bases of the junction unmatched. Germline CDR1 is SGHTA and CDR2 is FQGTGA.

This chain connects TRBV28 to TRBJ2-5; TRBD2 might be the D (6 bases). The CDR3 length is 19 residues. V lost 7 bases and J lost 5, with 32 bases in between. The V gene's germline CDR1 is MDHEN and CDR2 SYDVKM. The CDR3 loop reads CASNGGVTGSARGFETQYF. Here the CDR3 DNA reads TGTGCCAGCAACGGTGGGGTGACGGGCAGCGCCCGGGGGTTTGAGACCCAGTACTTC.

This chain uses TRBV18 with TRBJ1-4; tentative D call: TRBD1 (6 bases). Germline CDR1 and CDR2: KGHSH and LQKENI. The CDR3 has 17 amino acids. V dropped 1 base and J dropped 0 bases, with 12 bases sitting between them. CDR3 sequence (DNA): TGTGCCAGCTCACCACGCGGGGGGCCCCCAACTAATGAAAAACTGTTTTTT. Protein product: CASSPRGGPPTNEKLFF.

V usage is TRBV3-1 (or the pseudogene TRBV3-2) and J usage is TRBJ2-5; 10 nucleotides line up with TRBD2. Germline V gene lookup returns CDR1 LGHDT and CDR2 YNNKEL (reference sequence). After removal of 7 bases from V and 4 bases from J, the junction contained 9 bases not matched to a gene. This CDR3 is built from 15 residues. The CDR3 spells CASTPPLAGVETQYF. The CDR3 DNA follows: TGTGCCAGCACCCCCCCGCTAGCGGGAGTAGAGACCCAGTACTTC.

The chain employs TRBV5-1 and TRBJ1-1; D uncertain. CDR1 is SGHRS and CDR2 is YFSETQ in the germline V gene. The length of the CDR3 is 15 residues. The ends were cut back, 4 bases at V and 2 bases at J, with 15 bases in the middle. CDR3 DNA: TGCGCCAGCAGCCGGATCGGGGAGACCAACACTGAAGCTTTCTTT. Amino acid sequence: CASSRIGETNTEAFF. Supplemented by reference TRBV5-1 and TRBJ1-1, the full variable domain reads KAGVTQTPRYLIKTRGQQVTLSCSPISGHRSVSWYQQTPGQGLQFLFEYFSETQRNKGNFPGRFSGRQFSNSRSEMNVSTLELGDSALYLCASSRIGETNTEAFFGQGTRLTVV.

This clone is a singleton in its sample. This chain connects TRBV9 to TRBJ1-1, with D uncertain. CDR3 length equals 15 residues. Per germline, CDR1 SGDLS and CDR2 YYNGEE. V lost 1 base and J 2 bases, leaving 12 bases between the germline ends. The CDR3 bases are TGTGCCAGCAGCGTAACCCCGGGAGTAAACACTGAAGCTTTCTTT. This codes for CASSVTPGVNTEAFF.

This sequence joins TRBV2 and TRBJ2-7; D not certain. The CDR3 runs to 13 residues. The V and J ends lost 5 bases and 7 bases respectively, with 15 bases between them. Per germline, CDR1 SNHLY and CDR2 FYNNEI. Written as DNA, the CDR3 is TGTGCCAGCAGTTCCTACTCGATCATTGAGCAGTACTTC. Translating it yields CASSSYSIIEQYF.

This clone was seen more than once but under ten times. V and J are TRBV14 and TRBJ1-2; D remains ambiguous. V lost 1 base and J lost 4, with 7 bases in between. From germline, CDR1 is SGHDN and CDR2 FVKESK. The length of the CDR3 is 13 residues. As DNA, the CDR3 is TGTGCCAGCAGCCAAGGAGTCACCTATGGCTACACCTTC. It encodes CASSQGVTYGYTF. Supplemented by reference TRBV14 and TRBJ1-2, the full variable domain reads EAGVTQFPSHSVIEKGQTVTLRCDPISGHDNLYWYRRVMGKEIKFLLHFVKESKQDESGMPNNRFLAERTGGTYSTLKVQPAELEDSGVYFCASSQGVTYGYTFGSGTRLTVV.

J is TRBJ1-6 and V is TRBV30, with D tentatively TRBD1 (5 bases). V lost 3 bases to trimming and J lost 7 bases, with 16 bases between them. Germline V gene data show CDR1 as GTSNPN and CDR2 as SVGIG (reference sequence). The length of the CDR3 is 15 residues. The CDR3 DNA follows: TGTGCCTGGAGCTTACAGGTTCCCCGAAATTCACCCCTCCACTTT. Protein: CAWSLQVPRNSPLHF.

CDR3 in amino acids: CASSLVGAGSDVQQFF. CDR3 DNA sequence: TGCGCCAGCAGCTTGGTCGGTGCAGGTTCAGACGTTCAGCAGTTCTTC. The chain links TRBV5-1 to TRBJ2-1; D uncertain. V lost 0 bases and J 11 bases, leaving 21 bases between the germline ends. The germline V gene has CDR1 SGHRS and CDR2 YFSETQ. The CDR3 totals 16 residues.

Written as DNA, the CDR3 is TGTGCCAGCAGCCTACCTGACAGGGAGAACACTGAAGCTTTCTTT. Amino acid sequence: CASSLPDRENTEAFF. The genes are TRBV7-9 and TRBJ1-1; 7 bases fit TRBD1. The J segment lost 1 base and the V segment lost 5 bases, leaving 7 bases of the junction unmatched. This CDR3 is 15 amino acids long. Germline values: CDR1 SEHNR, CDR2 FQNEAQ (reference sequence).

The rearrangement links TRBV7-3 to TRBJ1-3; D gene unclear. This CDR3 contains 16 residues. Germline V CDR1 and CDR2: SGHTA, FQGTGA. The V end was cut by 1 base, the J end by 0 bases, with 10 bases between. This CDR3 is CASSLNPASSGNTIYF. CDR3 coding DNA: TGTGCCAGCAGCTTAAATCCAGCGAGCTCTGGAAACACCATATATTTT.

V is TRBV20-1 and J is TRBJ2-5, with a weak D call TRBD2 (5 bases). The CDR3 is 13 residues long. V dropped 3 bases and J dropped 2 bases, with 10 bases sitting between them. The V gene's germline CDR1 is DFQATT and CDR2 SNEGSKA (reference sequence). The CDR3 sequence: CSASGGPQETQYF. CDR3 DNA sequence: TGCAGTGCTAGTGGAGGCCCTCAAGAGACCCAGTACTTC.

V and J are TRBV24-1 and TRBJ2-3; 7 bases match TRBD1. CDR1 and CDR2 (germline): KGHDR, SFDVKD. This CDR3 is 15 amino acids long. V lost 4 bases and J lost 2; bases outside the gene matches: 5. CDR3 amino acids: CATSESGTDTDTQYF. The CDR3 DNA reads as TGTGCCACCAGTGAATCTGGGACAGACACAGATACGCAGTATTTT.

CDR3 DNA: TGTGCCACCAGTGATTTTGACAGGGACGATGGCTACACCTTC. It codes for CATSDFDRDDGYTF. The gene calls are TRBV24-1 and TRBJ1-2, with 7 bases lining up with TRBD1. Unmatched junction bases numbered 4, after V lost 1 base and J lost 6 bases. Germline CDR1 and CDR2: KGHDR and SFDVKD. The CDR3 is 14 residues long.

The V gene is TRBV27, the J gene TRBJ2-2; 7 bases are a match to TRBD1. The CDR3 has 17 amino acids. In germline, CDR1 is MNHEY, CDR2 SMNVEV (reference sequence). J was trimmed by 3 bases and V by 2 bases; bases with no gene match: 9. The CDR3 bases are TGTGCCAGCAGTTTAGGCGCCAGGGGGTACTACACCGGGGAGCTGTTTTTT. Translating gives CASSLGARGYYTGELFF.

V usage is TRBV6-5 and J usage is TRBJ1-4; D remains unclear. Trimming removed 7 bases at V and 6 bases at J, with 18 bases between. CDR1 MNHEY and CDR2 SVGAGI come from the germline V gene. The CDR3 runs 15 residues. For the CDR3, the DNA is TGTGCCAGCATAAAACCCCCGACGAGGGATGAAAAACTGTTTTTT. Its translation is CASIKPPTRDEKLFF.

Here the CDR3 reads CASSQELAGGRHEQFF. The CDR3 DNA reads TGTGCCAGCAGCCAAGAACTAGCGGGAGGAAGGCATGAGCAGTTCTTC. V is TRBV7-9 and J is TRBJ2-1; 12 nucleotides align to TRBD2. With V trimmed by 5 bases and J by 8 bases, 10 bases remained unmatched. The CDR3 covers 16 residues. The germline V gene encodes CDR1 SEHNR and CDR2 FQNEAQ (reference sequence).